This section outlines one T cell receptor beta chain sequence together with its context. Antigen specificity is unknown. This CDR3 is built from 12 residues. Germline V lookup: CDR1 ENHRY, CDR2 SYGVKD. V was trimmed by 6 bases and J by 7 bases, leaving 10 bases between them. The data derive from a study of vaccination and CD4 T cells after COVID-19. Study as a whole: In the convalescent cohort, there were six males and four females, two of them Hispanic.

General study points: A median approximately 86% of convalescent patients' SARS-CoV-2-reactive clones emerged only after vaccination. SARS-CoV-2-reactive clonotype medians increased from approximately 21 to 40, not significantly.

An Oncomine TCR Beta short-read assay was used to sequence the DNA from cultured CD4+ T cells. Using its own MiXCR run on the PCR reads, TCRdb lists one record per CDR3 protein. This table holds tens of thousands of distinct CDR3 sequences, about 30% found once. As for treatment: roughly ten-day PBMC culture with coronavirus spike peptide pools or control peptides (ViraFEST assay). The rearrangement joins TRBV10-3 to TRBJ2-1; D may match TRBD1 or TRBD2 (5 bases each). Material: cultured CD4+ T cells from blood. This clonotype originated in a human donor with COVID-19. The CDR3 DNA reads as TGTGCCATCAGCCCTTGGGGGAATGAGCAGTTCTTC. Residues: CAISPWGNEQFF.